This record concerns one TCR beta chain sequence. The data are from a study of blood T cell repertoires in COVID-19. About the research overall: The United States, Italy and Spain were the sources of the acute and convalescent COVID-19 samples. Nucleic acid was either cDNA or gDNA, and it came from T cells, B-cell-depleted T cells, or PBMCs.

Germline V lookup: CDR1 MNHEY, CDR2 SVGAGI. The CDR3 length is 15 residues. V gave up 6 bases and J gave up 5 bases; unmatched junction bases: 7. Sequencing used immunoSEQ multiplex PCR; TCRdb keeps in-frame clones, though not all of them. The table has 200,000 to 250,000 clones, approximately 82% seen once; the top ten hold less than 3.5%. The gene calls are TRBV6-5 and TRBJ2-1; 10 positions agree with TRBD2. This receptor was taken from a woman between 18 and 30 years old with acute or convalescent COVID-19. The sequenced sample consisted of peripheral blood. DNA of the CDR3: TGTGCCAGCAGCGATCTAGCGGGAGAGCACAATGAGCAGTTCTTC. Translating it yields CASSDLAGEHNEQFF.